The text below deals with one T cell receptor (beta chain). Its specificity is unknown. Germline lookup yields CDR1 SGHNT and CDR2 YYREEE (reference sequence). Trimming took 2 bases from V and 4 from J; bases not matched to a gene: 8. The length of the CDR3 is 15 residues. Diagnoses were established using clinical symptoms, serum thyroxine and TRAb, thyroid ultrasound and orbital computed tomography. RNA transcripts were the template for amplifying TCR beta CDR3 regions. An initial round of RT-PCR targeting the TCR CDR3 relied on the HTBI primer set. A single record per CDR3 protein comes from TCRdb applying MiXCR to the multiplex PCR reads. The repertoire holds 500,000 or so distinct CDR3 sequences, with about 15% as singletons. The sample originates from a study of T cells in Graves' hyperthyroidism and ophthalmopathy. Overall study context: Specimen type is peripheral blood, collected at initial diagnosis prior to any treatment.

The study's findings and limits: Most thyroid clonotypes with frequency above 0.001 were detected in blood.

The sequenced sample was blood. This clonotype was obtained from a woman under 30 with Graves' ophthalmopathy. V gene TRBV5-4 combines with J gene TRBJ2-7; 8 bases line up with TRBD2. This chain's CDR3 is CASSLDGRAEYEQYF. The CDR3 DNA follows: TGTGCCAGCAGCTTAGACGGGAGGGCCGAGTACGAGCAGTACTTC. The entire variable domain, with the rest obtained from reference TRBV5-4 and TRBJ2-7, is as follows: ETGVTQSPTHLIKTRGQQVTLRCSSQSGHNTVSWYQQALGQGPQFIFQYYREEENGRGNFPPRFSGLQFPNYSSELNVNALELDDSALYLCASSLDGRAEYEQYFGPGTRLTVT.